This TCR beta chain appears in the sequencing data of a study of CD8 T cells in Susac syndrome. Negative isolation was applied to CD8+ and CD4+ T cells, and FACS enrichment was applied to TEMRA cells. The V gene end was trimmed by 3 bases and the J gene end by 6 bases; junction bases not matched to a gene: 13. The CDR3 runs to 16 residues. Germline V lookup: CDR1 GTSNPN, CDR2 SVGIG (reference sequence). A quantity of about 0.5 to 1 ug RNA underwent reverse transcription using random hexamers. MiXCR, applied by TCRdb to the immunoSEQ multiplex PCR reads, yields one record per CDR3 protein. This table has 200,000 to 250,000 distinct CDR3 sequences, roughly 92% appearing once.

The sequence came from a human donor with multiple sclerosis. The chain couples TRBV30 to TRBJ2-2; 7 bases match TRBD1. The sequenced material came from CD8+ T cells from PBMCs. The CDR3 sequence is CAWSAGTAGRPGELFF. As DNA, the CDR3 is TGTGCCTGGAGCGCCGGGACAGCAGGGCGTCCCGGGGAGCTGTTTTTT.